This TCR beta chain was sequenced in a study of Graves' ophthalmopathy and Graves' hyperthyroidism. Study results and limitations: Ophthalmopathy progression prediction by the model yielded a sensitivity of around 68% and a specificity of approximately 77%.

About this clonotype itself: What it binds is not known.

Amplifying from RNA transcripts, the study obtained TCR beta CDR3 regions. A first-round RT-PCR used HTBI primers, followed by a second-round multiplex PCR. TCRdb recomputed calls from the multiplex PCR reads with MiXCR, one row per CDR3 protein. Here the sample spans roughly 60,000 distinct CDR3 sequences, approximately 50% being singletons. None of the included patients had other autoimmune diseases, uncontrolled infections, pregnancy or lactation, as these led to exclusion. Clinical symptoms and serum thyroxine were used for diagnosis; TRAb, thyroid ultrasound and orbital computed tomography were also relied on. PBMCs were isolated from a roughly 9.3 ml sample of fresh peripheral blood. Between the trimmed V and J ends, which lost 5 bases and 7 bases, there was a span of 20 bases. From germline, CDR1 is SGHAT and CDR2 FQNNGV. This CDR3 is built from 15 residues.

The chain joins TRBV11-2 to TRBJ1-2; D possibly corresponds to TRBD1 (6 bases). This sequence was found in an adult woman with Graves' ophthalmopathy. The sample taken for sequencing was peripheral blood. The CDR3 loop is CASSLGLAGASGYTF. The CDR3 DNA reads TGTGCCAGCAGCCTGGGACTAGCGGGGGCAAGTGGCTACACCTTC. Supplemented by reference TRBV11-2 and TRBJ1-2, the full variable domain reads EAGVAQSPRYKIIEKRQSVAFWCNPISGHATLYWYQQILGQGPKLLIQFQNNGVVDDSQLPKDRFSAERLKGVDSTLKIQPAKLEDSAVYLCASSLGLAGASGYTFGSGTRLTVV.